Detailed here is one TCR beta chain. The antigen is unknown. HIV-negative, healthy adults without recent acute infections or vaccinations were the donors. The data stem from a study of shared clonotypes between healthy human individuals. Sequencing was performed with immunoSEQ multiplex PCR; in TCRdb, only in-frame clones are kept and a portion is missing. Of roughly 1.5 million clones listed, 95% to 99% are singletons. General study findings and limits: The rarefaction results pointed to incomplete sorted-subset sequencing despite large depth.

This TCR came from a man aged 25-45 years in good health. The material sequenced was naive CD4+ T cells sorted from blood. Stated subset: CD45RA+ positively selected.

The DNA of the CDR3 is TGCAGCGTTGTCGCTACAGGGTACAATGAGCAGTTCTTC. Its protein product is CSVVATGYNEQFF. The genes are TRBV29-1 and TRBJ2-1; perhaps TRBD1 as D (6 bases). Germline assignment: CDR1 SQVTM and CDR2 ANQGSEA. The CDR3 consists of 13 residues. V was pared by 4 bases and J by 4 bases, with 11 bases between.